One and the same sample provided the 5 T cell receptor beta chains below, sequenced in a study of blood T cells in healthy people across ages. Together with a sample-barcoded 5' primer, a J-beta primer mix was included in a second PCR lasting roughly 6 to 12 cycles. TCRdb redid the calling of the 5' RACE reads with MiXCR, one entry per CDR3 protein. Of approximately 730,000 distinct CDR3 sequences listed, roughly 43% are singletons. What was sequenced was blood. These receptors all come from a woman between 55 and 75 years old in good health.

CDR3 protein: CASSYSASRNEQFF. In DNA form, the CDR3 reads TGTGCCAGCAGTTACTCAGCTAGCCGCAATGAGCAGTTCTTC. This chain joins TRBV6-5 and TRBJ2-1, with D possibly matching TRBD2 (5 bases). Germline V lookup: CDR1 MNHEY, CDR2 SVGAGI. The CDR3 spans 14 residues. V lost 0 bases to trimming and J lost 6 bases, with 9 bases between them.

The chain employs TRBV4-3 and TRBJ2-3; TRBD2 aligns across 12 bases. Germline CDR1 reads LGHNA; CDR2 reads YSLEER. The junction had 7 bases not matched to a gene; V was cut back by 5 bases and J by 1 base. This CDR3 is 17 amino acids long. In DNA, the CDR3 is TGCGCCAGCAGCGTACAGACTAGCGGGGGACGCACAGATACGCAGTATTTT. This gives the protein CASSVQTSGGRTDTQYF.

The rearrangement uses TRBV12-3 or TRBV12-4 and TRBJ1-2, with D perhaps TRBD1 (6 bases). The CDR3 extends over 15 amino acids. V was clipped by 6 bases and J by 6 bases, with 20 bases between them. The CDR3 protein is CASSQNLRYRDGYTF. The CDR3 DNA is TGTGCCAGCAGCCAAAACTTGAGATACAGGGATGGCTACACCTTC.

This clonotype was observed a few times. This chain links TRBV20-1 with TRBJ1-5; D uncertain. Trimming stripped 3 bases from V and 2 bases from J, with 11 bases between. The CDR3 loop spans 14 amino acids. Looked up from germline, CDR1 is DFQATT and CDR2 is SNEGSKA (reference sequence). As DNA, the CDR3 is TGCAGTGCTAGCCATCTAGTCGGCAATCAGCCCCAGCATTTT. Translated, it gives CSASHLVGNQPQHF.

The sample holds a few counts of this clonotype. This chain uses TRBV20-1 with TRBJ2-7, with D possibly TRBD2 on 6 matching bases. The CDR3 consists of 14 residues. CDR1 and CDR2 from the germline V gene are DFQATT and SNEGSKA (reference sequence). V shed 2 bases and J shed 7 bases, with 18 bases lying between them. The CDR3 protein is CSARNGLLLGEQYF. In DNA, the CDR3 is TGCAGTGCTAGAAACGGACTACTTCTCGGGGAGCAGTACTTC.